This T cell receptor (beta chain) originates from a study of regulatory and conventional T cells in RAG deficiency. Notes on the study in general: Patient subsets had shorter CDR3s; Omenn Treg-Tconv overlap exceeded 75%. Other subsets showed 8.5 to 10-fold reductions, but Treg unique TCR beta sequences fell roughly 100-fold in these patients. These Omenn syndrome Treg sorts may hold peripherally activated cells instead.

Libraries were prepared by immunoSEQ multiplex PCR; TCRdb keeps only in-frame clonotypes and omits some of them. Of 30,000 to 35,000 clones in the sample, approximately 80% are singletons; the top ten hold 3% to 3.5%. Conventional CD4+ T cells were sorted from blood as CD25-low CD127-high cells. Details on this clone: Its antigen remains unidentified.

In germline, CDR1 is LNHDA, CDR2 SQIVND (reference sequence). CDR3 length: 15 residues. V was pared by 2 bases and J by 4 bases, with 14 bases between. The same data also contributed to another study, on regulatory T cells. Turning to that study: The PCR used 52 TRBV and 13 TRBJ primers. Regulatory T cells showed the strongest V-J pair restriction and V/J gene skewing among patient repertoires.

Sequencing was carried out using CD4+ effector T cells sorted from blood. The chain carries TRBV19 and TRBJ1-2, with TRBD1 as a possible D gene (6 bases). This clonotype was sampled from a human donor in good health. In DNA form, the CDR3 reads TGTGCCAGTAGTATACCCCAGGGGATTCTCTATGGCTACACCTTC. Translated, it gives CASSIPQGILYGYTF.